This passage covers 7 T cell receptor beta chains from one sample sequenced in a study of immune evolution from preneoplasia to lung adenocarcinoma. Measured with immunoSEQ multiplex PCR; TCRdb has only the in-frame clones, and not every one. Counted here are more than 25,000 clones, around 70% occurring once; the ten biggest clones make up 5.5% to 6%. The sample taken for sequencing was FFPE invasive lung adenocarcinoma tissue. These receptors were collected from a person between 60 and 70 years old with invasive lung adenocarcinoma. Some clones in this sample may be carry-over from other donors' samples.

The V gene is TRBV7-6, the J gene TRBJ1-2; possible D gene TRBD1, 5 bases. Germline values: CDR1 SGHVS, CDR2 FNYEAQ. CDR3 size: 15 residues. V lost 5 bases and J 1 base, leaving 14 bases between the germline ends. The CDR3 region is CASSKQVLDNYGYTF. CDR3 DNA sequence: TGTGCCAGCAGCAAACAGGTTCTCGATAACTATGGCTACACCTTC.

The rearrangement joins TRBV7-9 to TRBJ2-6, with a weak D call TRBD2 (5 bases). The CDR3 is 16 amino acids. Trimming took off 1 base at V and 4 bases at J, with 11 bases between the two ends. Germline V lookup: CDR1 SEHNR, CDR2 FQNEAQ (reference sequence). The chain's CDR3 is CASSLGEGSGANVLTF. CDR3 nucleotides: TGTGCCAGCAGCTTAGGTGAGGGATCCGGGGCCAACGTCCTGACTTTC.

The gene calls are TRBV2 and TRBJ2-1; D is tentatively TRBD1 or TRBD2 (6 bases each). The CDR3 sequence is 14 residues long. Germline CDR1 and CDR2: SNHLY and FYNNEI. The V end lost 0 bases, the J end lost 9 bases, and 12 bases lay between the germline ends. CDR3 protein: CASSEALGGIEQFF. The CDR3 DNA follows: TGTGCCAGCAGTGAAGCGCTGGGGGGCATTGAGCAGTTCTTC. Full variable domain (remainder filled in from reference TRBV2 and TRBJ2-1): EPEVTQTPSHQVTQMGQEVILRCVPISNHLYFYWYRQILGQKVEFLVSFYNNEISEKSEIFDDQFSVERPDGSNFTLKIRSTKLEDSAMYFCASSEALGGIEQFFGPGTRLTVL.

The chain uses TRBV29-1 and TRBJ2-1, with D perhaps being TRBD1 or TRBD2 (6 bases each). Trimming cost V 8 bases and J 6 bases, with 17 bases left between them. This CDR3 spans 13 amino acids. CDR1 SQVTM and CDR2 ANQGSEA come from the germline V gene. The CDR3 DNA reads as TGCAGCTCGGAGGGGGGCACCACCAATGAGCAGTTCTTC. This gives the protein CSSEGGTTNEQFF.

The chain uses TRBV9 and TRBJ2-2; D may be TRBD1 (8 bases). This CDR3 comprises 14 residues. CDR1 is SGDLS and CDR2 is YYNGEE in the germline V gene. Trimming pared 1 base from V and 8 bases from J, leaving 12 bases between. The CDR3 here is CASSVTGGGGELFF. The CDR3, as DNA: TGTGCCAGCAGCGTAACAGGGGGAGGGGGGGAGCTGTTTTTT.

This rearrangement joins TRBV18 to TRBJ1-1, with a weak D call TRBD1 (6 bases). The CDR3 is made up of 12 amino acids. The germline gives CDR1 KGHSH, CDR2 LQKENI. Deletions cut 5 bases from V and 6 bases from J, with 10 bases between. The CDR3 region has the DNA TGTGCCAGCTCAGAACGACAGGCTGAAGCTTTCTTT. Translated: CASSERQAEAFF.

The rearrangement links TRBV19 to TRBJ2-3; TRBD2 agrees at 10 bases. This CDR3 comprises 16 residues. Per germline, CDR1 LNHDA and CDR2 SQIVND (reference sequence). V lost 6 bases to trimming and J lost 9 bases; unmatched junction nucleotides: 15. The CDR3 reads CASSLISGRSPKTQYF. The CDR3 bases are TGTGCCAGTAGCCTGATTAGCGGGAGGTCACCTAAGACGCAGTATTTT.